The 14 T cell receptor beta chains presented below share a single source sample, sequenced in a study of blood T cell repertoires in COVID-19 (dated by TCRdb to 2018 to 2020). Library prep was done by the immunoSEQ multiplex PCR assay. TCRdb took over this immuneACCESS table, retaining in-frame rearrangements with V and J assigned. Such tables are incomplete; in checked studies, under half of the missing clones stem from an unresolved V gene, and the remainder is unexplained. This sample comprises tens of thousands of clones, around 86% of them detected only once. The ten largest clonotypes hold 5.5% to 8% of the sample. The sequencing input was peripheral blood. Receptors originate from a middle-aged man with active COVID-19.

CDR3 amino acids: CSVEVLEQGQETQYF. In DNA form, the CDR3 reads TGCAGCGTTGAAGTACTTGAGCAGGGTCAAGAGACCCAGTACTTC. The genes are TRBV29-1 and TRBJ2-5, with D possibly being TRBD1 (5 bases). Germline CDR1 and CDR2: SQVTM and ANQGSEA. The CDR3 consists of 15 residues. Between the trimmed V and J ends, which lost 1 base and 2 bases, there was a span of 14 bases.

This clone was seen once. The chain links TRBV28 to TRBJ2-7; 8 positions agree with TRBD1. Germline lookup yields CDR1 MDHEN and CDR2 SYDVKM. The CDR3 loop spans 14 amino acids. V shed 1 base, J shed 4 bases, and the junction held 3 bases outside the gene matches. The CDR3 is CASSLSRGQYEQYF. CDR3 nucleotides: TGTGCCAGCAGTTTATCCAGGGGGCAGTACGAGCAGTACTTC. The complete variable domain, with remaining parts taken from reference TRBV28 and TRBJ2-7, reads DVKVTQSSRYLVKRTGEKVFLECVQDMDHENMFWYRQDPGLGLRLIYFSYDVKMKEKGDIPEGYSVSREKKERFSLILESASTNQTSMYLCASSLSRGQYEQYFGPGTRLTVT.

This clone has a handful of counts. CDR3 bases: TGTGCCAGCAGCGTAGGATATTCGGCGGGGGACAGGGGCTACGAGCAGTACTTC. It specifies CASSVGYSAGDRGYEQYF. The chain couples TRBV9 to TRBJ2-7, with TRBD1 matching 10 bases. This CDR3 is built from 18 residues. Germline CDR1 SGDLS, CDR2 YYNGEE. The trim removed 0 bases at V and 3 bases at J, leaving 12 bases unmatched. The variable domain in full, completed from reference TRBV9 and TRBJ2-7, reads DSGVTQTPKHLITATGQRVTLRCSPRSGDLSVYWYQQSLDQGLQFLIQYYNGEERAKGNILERFSAQQFPDLHSELNLSSLELGDSALYFCASSVGYSAGDRGYEQYFGPGTRLTVT.

The chain recombines TRBV18 with TRBJ1-4; 7 bases align to TRBD1. Looked up from germline, CDR1 is KGHSH and CDR2 is LQKENI. Trimming removed 5 bases from V and 6 bases from J; junction bases left unmatched: 15. This CDR3 has 17 residues. The DNA of the CDR3 is TGTGCCAGCTCAGACGAACCCGGGACAGCGGACGATGAAAAACTGTTTTTT. Its translation is CASSDEPGTADDEKLFF.

The rearrangement links TRBV7-3 to TRBJ2-2, with a tentative D call TRBD1 (6 bases). CDR1 SGHTA and CDR2 FQGTGA come from the germline V gene. V lost 6 bases, J lost 4 bases, and 15 bases lay in between. This CDR3 spans 15 amino acids. The CDR3 nucleotides are TGTGCCAGCAGGTTACAGGGCCCGGGCACCGGGGAGCTGTTTTTT. Translating it yields CASRLQGPGTGELFF.

The chain couples TRBV19 to TRBJ2-1, with D perhaps matching TRBD1 (6 bases). Trimming took off 10 bases at V and 7 bases at J, with 26 bases between the two ends. The V gene's germline CDR1 is LNHDA and CDR2 SQIVND (reference sequence). The CDR3 spans 16 residues. The DNA of the CDR3 is TGTGCCACCGGGACACAGATACGAACCCTCCAGAATGAGCAGTTCTTC. Its translation is CATGTQIRTLQNEQFF. Full variable domain (remainder filled in from reference TRBV19 and TRBJ2-1): DGGITQSPKYLFRKEGQNVTLSCEQNLNHDAMYWYRQDPGQGLRLIYYSQIVNDFQKGDIAEGYSVSREKKESFPLTVTSAQKNPTAFYLCATGTQIRTLQNEQFFGPGTRLTVL.

This CDR3 is CASSPLRRGGDSPLHF. The CDR3 bases are TGTGCCAGCAGTCCCTTACGCCGAGGTGGAGATTCACCCCTCCACTTT. This chain links TRBV28 with TRBJ1-6; the D is unclear. The CDR3 has 16 amino acids. V dropped 5 bases and J dropped 8 bases, with 19 bases sitting between them. Germline V gene lookup returns CDR1 MDHEN and CDR2 SYDVKM.

The rearrangement uses TRBV28 and TRBJ2-1; TRBD2 aligns across 16 bases. The germline V gene encodes CDR1 MDHEN and CDR2 SYDVKM. The CDR3 loop spans 20 amino acids. V dropped 4 bases and J dropped 0; count of bases not matched to a gene: 9. The CDR3 DNA sequence: TGTGCCAGCAGTTCGCGTCCGGGACTAGCGGGGGGGCCCTCCTACAATGAGCAGTTCTTC. Translation: CASSSRPGLAGGPSYNEQFF.

The chain combines TRBV19 with TRBJ1-5; no clear D gene. V lost 2 bases and J 4 bases, leaving 6 bases between the germline ends. The germline V gene encodes CDR1 LNHDA and CDR2 SQIVND (reference sequence). The CDR3 is 13 residues long. CDR3 region: CASSIRGNQPQHF. In DNA form, the CDR3 reads TGTGCCAGTAGTATACGAGGGAATCAGCCCCAGCATTTT.

The chain uses TRBV29-1 and TRBJ2-5; 7 nucleotides align to TRBD1. The CDR3 totals 13 residues. In germline, CDR1 is SQVTM, CDR2 ANQGSEA. The V segment lost 2 bases and the J segment 3 bases; nucleotides outside the gene matches: 3. CDR3 DNA: TGCAGCGTTGAACTCGACAGGGAAGAGACCCAGTACTTC. It encodes CSVELDREETQYF.

The CDR3 region is CASSPNRGLGETQYF. CDR3 DNA: TGTGCCAGCAGTCCAAACAGGGGGTTGGGTGAGACCCAGTACTTC. The chain combines TRBV27 with TRBJ2-5, with TRBD1 identical over 8 bases. From germline, CDR1 is MNHEY and CDR2 SMNVEV (reference sequence). The CDR3 covers 15 residues. J was trimmed by 5 bases and V by 5 bases; bases with no gene match: 10.

The CDR3 region has the DNA TGTGCCAGCAGCTTTGCACTAGCGGCACTTAACAATGAGCAGTTCTTC. Protein sequence: CASSFALAALNNEQFF. The chain links TRBV7-2 to TRBJ2-1, with TRBD2 identical over 8 bases. The CDR3 runs 16 residues. The germline gives CDR1 SGHTA, CDR2 FQGNSA. The ends lost 3 bases at V and 5 bases at J; junction bases unmatched: 9.

The V call is TRBV5-1, the J call TRBJ2-1; 8 nucleotides line up with TRBD1. This CDR3 has 16 residues. The J segment lost 2 bases and the V segment lost 0 bases, leaving 4 bases of the junction unmatched. CDR1 is SGHRS, CDR2 YFSETQ, per germline. This CDR3 is CASSLEPGQAYNEQFF. For the CDR3, the DNA is TGCGCCAGCAGCTTGGAACCGGGACAGGCCTACAATGAGCAGTTCTTC.

The CDR3 reads CASSSLAQGTGRGMNTEAFF. Written as DNA, the CDR3 is TGTGCCAGCTCCTCGTTAGCCCAAGGGACAGGGCGGGGAATGAACACTGAAGCTTTCTTT. This chain connects TRBV18 to TRBJ1-1; 9 bases line up with TRBD1. V was clipped by 6 bases and J by 0 bases; unmatched bases: 20. This CDR3 region has 20 residues. Looked up from germline, CDR1 is KGHSH and CDR2 is LQKENI.